Presented here are 18 T cell receptor beta chains from one specimen sequenced in a study of blood T cell repertoires in COVID-19. Using immunoSEQ multiplex PCR, the repertoire was profiled, and TCRdb retains in-frame clones only, with some absent. The data show over 150,000 clones, with just under 85% seen just once and 25% to 35% held by the top ten. Material for sequencing was peripheral blood. The source is a woman aged 60-70 years with acute or convalescent COVID-19.

The V gene is TRBV27, the J gene TRBJ1-1; D unresolved. The length of the CDR3 is 15 residues. Deletions cut 7 bases from V and 0 bases from J, with 15 bases between. The V gene's germline CDR1 is MNHEY and CDR2 SMNVEV (reference sequence). CDR3 DNA: TGTGCCAGCAAAACAAGCGAGGTAATGAACACTGAAGCTTTCTTT. Residues: CASKTSEVMNTEAFF.

This clone has more than one count but fewer than ten. The chain joins TRBV30 to TRBJ1-5; weak D call: TRBD1 (5 bases). This CDR3 has 13 residues. V lost 0 bases and J lost 10, with 13 bases in between. Germline CDR1 and CDR2: GTSNPN and SVGIG (reference sequence). CDR3 nucleotides: TGTGCCTGGAGTGTGTACAGTGGGGCCCCCCAGCATTTT. Its translation is CAWSVYSGAPQHF.

The chain employs TRBV24-1 and TRBJ2-1, with D maybe TRBD1 (5 bases). V dropped 4 bases and J dropped 9 bases, with 12 bases sitting between them. The CDR3 consists of 13 residues. Germline loops: CDR1 KGHDR, CDR2 SFDVKD. CDR3 sequence reads: CATSEPGISEQFF. Written as DNA, the CDR3 is TGTGCCACCAGTGAACCAGGGATCAGTGAGCAGTTCTTC.

This chain uses TRBV14 with TRBJ1-2; D gene uncertain. Trimming pared 1 base from V and 2 bases from J, leaving 5 bases between. The CDR3 has 13 residues. The germline gives CDR1 SGHDN, CDR2 FVKESK. CDR3 nucleotide sequence: TGTGCCAGCAGCCAAGGGGAGAACTATGGCTACACCTTC. It translates to CASSQGENYGYTF.

CDR3 coding DNA: TGTGCCAGCAGTTTCGGACAGGGTTACGAGCAGTACGTC. Translating it yields CASSFGQGYEQYV. This sequence joins TRBV28 and TRBJ2-7; 8 bases fit TRBD1. The CDR3 extends over 13 amino acids. Germline V gene data show CDR1 as MDHEN and CDR2 as SYDVKM. The V and J ends lost 3 bases and 4 bases, in that order; junction bases with no gene match: 2.

In this sample, this clone turned up a few times. V and J are TRBV10-3 and TRBJ1-5; D remains unclear. CDR1 and CDR2 (germline): ENHRY, SYGVKD. CDR3 length: 14 amino acids. Trimming shortened V by 2 bases and J by 7 bases, and 12 bases separated the two germline ends. The CDR3 here is CAISEGQAQQPQHF. DNA for the CDR3: TGTGCCATCAGTGAGGGGCAGGCTCAACAGCCCCAGCATTTT.

The chain joins TRBV5-1 to TRBJ1-6; D is unresolved. This CDR3 spans 16 amino acids. V lost 4 bases and J lost 0, with 11 bases in between. Germline V CDR1 and CDR2: SGHRS, YFSETQ. In DNA form, the CDR3 reads TGCGCCAGCAGCCCCGACGGGAGCTCCTATAATTCACCCCTCCACTTT. The encoded protein is CASSPDGSSYNSPLHF. Full variable domain (missing parts from reference TRBV5-1 and TRBJ1-6): KAGVTQTPRYLIKTRGQQVTLSCSPISGHRSVSWYQQTPGQGLQFLFEYFSETQRNKGNFPGRFSGRQFSNSRSEMNVSTLELGDSALYLCASSPDGSSYNSPLHFGNGTRLTVT.

This clone was counted between two and nine times. The chain carries TRBV18 and TRBJ1-6, with 10 bases matching TRBD1. The germline V gene encodes CDR1 KGHSH and CDR2 LQKENI. V dropped 1 base and J dropped 0; count of bases not matched to a gene: 3. This CDR3 comprises 18 residues. The CDR3 DNA reads TGTGCCAGCTCACCACTCGACAGGGGGCTCTCCTATAATTCACCCCTCCACTTT. This encodes CASSPLDRGLSYNSPLHF.

V gene TRBV5-5 combines with J gene TRBJ2-1, with TRBD1 matching over 8 bases. V was clipped by 5 bases and J by 3 bases; unmatched bases: 4. Germline loops: CDR1 SGHKS, CDR2 YYEKEE (reference sequence). The CDR3 has 14 residues. CDR3 DNA sequence: TGTGCCAGCAGTCCGGACAGGGTCTACAATGAGCAGTTCTTC. Translation: CASSPDRVYNEQFF. The full variable domain, in which reference TRBV5-5 and TRBJ2-1 provide the parts outside the CDR3, is DAGVTQSPTHLIKTRGQQVTLRCSPISGHKSVSWYQQVLGQGPQFIFQYYEKEERGRGNFPDRFSARQFPNYSSELNVNALLLGDSALYLCASSPDRVYNEQFFGPGTRLTVL.

This chain uses TRBV30 with TRBJ2-7; a weak D match, TRBD1 (5 bases). This CDR3 comprises 13 residues. Trimming removed 0 bases at V and 3 bases at J, with 9 bases between. Germline V CDR1 and CDR2: GTSNPN, SVGIG (reference sequence). Here the CDR3 reads CAWSVQGSYEQYV. The DNA of the CDR3 is TGTGCCTGGAGTGTCCAGGGAAGCTACGAGCAGTACGTC.

V gene TRBV19 combines with J gene TRBJ1-6; tentatively, D is TRBD1 (6 bases). Germline CDR1 reads LNHDA; CDR2 reads SQIVND (reference sequence). The CDR3 contains 14 residues. V lost 6 bases to trimming and J lost 9 bases, with 15 bases between them. The DNA for the CDR3 is TGTGCCAGTAGGGAACAGGGCCCCGGTTCACCCCTCCACTTT. Protein sequence: CASREQGPGSPLHF.

The chain joins TRBV2 to TRBJ1-5; D not certain. The CDR3 consists of 14 residues. With 8 bases removed from V and 0 bases from J, the gap between germline ends came to 11 bases. Germline V CDR1 and CDR2: SNHLY, FYNNEI. The CDR3 sequence is CASSEANSNQPQHF. The CDR3 DNA reads as TGTGCCAGCTCCGAGGCAAATAGCAATCAGCCCCAGCATTTT. Full variable domain (outside the CDR3, taken from reference TRBV2 and TRBJ1-5): EPEVTQTPSHQVTQMGQEVILRCVPISNHLYFYWYRQILGQKVEFLVSFYNNEISEKSEIFDDQFSVERPDGSNFTLKIRSTKLEDSAMYFCASSEANSNQPQHFGDGTRLSIL.

This sequence joins TRBV4-1 and TRBJ1-4, with D possibly being TRBD1 (5 bases). The V and J ends lost 2 bases and 8 bases respectively, with 15 bases between them. Germline loops: CDR1 MGHRA, CDR2 YSYEKL. The CDR3 is made up of 15 amino acids. CDR3 DNA: TGCGCCAGCAGCCAAAGCTCCAGGGTAGAAGAAAAACTGTTTTTT. It is translated as CASSQSSRVEEKLFF.

The chain combines TRBV18 with TRBJ1-5; 9 bases agree with TRBD1. Germline CDR1 reads KGHSH; CDR2 reads LQKENI. V lost 4 bases and J lost 6; bases outside the gene matches: 10. The CDR3 extends over 16 amino acids. This chain's CDR3 is CASSRTGAQGGQPQHF. CDR3 DNA: TGTGCCAGCTCACGGACAGGGGCCCAGGGGGGTCAGCCCCAGCATTTT.

This clone was recorded once. The V call is TRBV27, the J call TRBJ1-6; 7 positions match TRBD1. Germline-derived CDR1 and CDR2 are MNHEY and SMNVEV (reference sequence). This CDR3 comprises 14 residues. J lost 4 bases, V lost 6 bases, and 3 bases had no gene match. The CDR3 nucleotides read TGTGCCAGCAGGGGGACAGAGTATAATTCACCCCTCCACTTT. Residues: CASRGTEYNSPLHF.

V and J are TRBV19 and TRBJ2-5; D perhaps matches TRBD2 (5 bases). Germline-derived CDR1 and CDR2 are LNHDA and SQIVND (reference sequence). This CDR3 has 16 residues. V was shortened by 5 bases and J by 5 bases, with 21 bases between the two germline ends. The CDR3 nucleotides are TGTGCCAGTAGTGCCGGAAGCGGACCTATGGAGGAGACCCAGTACTTC. Its translation: CASSAGSGPMEETQYF. Variable domain in full (rest from reference TRBV19 and TRBJ2-5): DGGITQSPKYLFRKEGQNVTLSCEQNLNHDAMYWYRQDPGQGLRLIYYSQIVNDFQKGDIAEGYSVSREKKESFPLTVTSAQKNPTAFYLCASSAGSGPMEETQYFGPGTRLLVL.

This rearrangement joins TRBV18 to TRBJ1-6, with 9 bases fitting TRBD1. V shed 3 bases and J 6 bases; nucleotides not matched to a gene: 6. The germline V gene has CDR1 KGHSH and CDR2 LQKENI. This CDR3 has 16 residues. DNA of the CDR3: TGTGCCAGCTCACCCTCGGGACAGGGCGGTAATTCACCCCTCCACTTT. Amino acid sequence: CASSPSGQGGNSPLHF.

There are a few counts of this clone. The chain recombines TRBV7-2 with TRBJ1-1; a possible D gene is TRBD1 (5 bases). CDR3 length: 14 residues. Germline V gene data show CDR1 as SGHTA and CDR2 as FQGNSA. V shed 5 bases and J shed 4 bases, with 14 bases lying between them. The CDR3 nucleotides are TGTGCCAGCAGCCCTGCGGGGGGGGGCACTGAAGCTTTCTTT. It encodes CASSPAGGGTEAFF.